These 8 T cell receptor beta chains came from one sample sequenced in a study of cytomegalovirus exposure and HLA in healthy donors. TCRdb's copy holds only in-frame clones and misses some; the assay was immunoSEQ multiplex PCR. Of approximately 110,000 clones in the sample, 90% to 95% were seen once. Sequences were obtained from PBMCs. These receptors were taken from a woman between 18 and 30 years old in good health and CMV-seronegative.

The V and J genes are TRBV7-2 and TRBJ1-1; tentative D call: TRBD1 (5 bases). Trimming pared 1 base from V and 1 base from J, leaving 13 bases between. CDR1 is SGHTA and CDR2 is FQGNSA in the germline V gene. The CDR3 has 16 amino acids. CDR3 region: CASSLGRGWGNTEAFF. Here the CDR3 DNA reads TGTGCCAGCAGCTTAGGAAGGGGTTGGGGGAACACTGAAGCTTTCTTT.

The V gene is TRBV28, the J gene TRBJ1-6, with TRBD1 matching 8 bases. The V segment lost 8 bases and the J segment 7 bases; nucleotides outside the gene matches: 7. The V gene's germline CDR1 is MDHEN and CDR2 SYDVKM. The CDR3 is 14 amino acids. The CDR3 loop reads CASSDRAWNSPLHF. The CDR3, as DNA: TGTGCCAGCTCGGACAGGGCTTGGAATTCACCCCTCCACTTT.

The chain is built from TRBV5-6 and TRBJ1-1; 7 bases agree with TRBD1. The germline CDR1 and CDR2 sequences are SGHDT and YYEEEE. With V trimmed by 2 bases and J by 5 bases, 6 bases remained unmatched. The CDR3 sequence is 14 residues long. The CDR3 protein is CASSFRQGNTEAFF. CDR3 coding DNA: TGTGCCAGCAGCTTTAGACAGGGTAATACTGAAGCTTTCTTT.

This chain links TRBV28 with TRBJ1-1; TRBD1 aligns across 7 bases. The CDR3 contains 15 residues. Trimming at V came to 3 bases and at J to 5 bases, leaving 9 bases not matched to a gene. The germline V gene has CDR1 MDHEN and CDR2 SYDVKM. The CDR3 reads CASSFLQGRWTEAFF. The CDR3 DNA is TGTGCCAGCAGTTTCCTACAGGGGAGGTGGACTGAAGCTTTCTTT.

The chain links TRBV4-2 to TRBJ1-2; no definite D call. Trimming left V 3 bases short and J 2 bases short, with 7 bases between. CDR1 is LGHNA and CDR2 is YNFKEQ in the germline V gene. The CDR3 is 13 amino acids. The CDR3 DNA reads TGTGCCAGCAGCCAGGCGGTCAACTATGGCTACACCTTC. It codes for CASSQAVNYGYTF.

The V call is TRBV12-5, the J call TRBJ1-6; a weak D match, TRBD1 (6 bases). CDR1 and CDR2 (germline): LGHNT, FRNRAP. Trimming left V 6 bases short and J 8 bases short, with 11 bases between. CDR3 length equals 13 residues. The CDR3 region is CASGRGIYSPLHF. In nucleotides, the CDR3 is TGTGCTAGTGGCAGGGGCATTTATTCACCCCTCCACTTT.

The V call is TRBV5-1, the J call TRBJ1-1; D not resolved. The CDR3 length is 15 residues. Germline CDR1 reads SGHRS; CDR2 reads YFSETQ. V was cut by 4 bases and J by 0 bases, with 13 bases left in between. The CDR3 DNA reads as TGCGCCAGCAGCCCACCCGGCGGAATGAACACTGAAGCTTTCTTT. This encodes CASSPPGGMNTEAFF.

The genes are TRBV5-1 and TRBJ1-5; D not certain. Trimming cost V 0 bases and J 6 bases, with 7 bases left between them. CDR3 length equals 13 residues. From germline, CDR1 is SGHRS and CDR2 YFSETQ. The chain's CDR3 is CASSLAPGQPQHF. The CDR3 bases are TGCGCCAGCAGCTTGGCTCCCGGTCAGCCCCAGCATTTT.